This TCR beta chain was sequenced during a study of T cell responses to AZD1222 COVID-19 vaccine. Study-level findings and limits: All repertoire sampling was performed exclusively after the peak T cell response.

Germline V gene data show CDR1 as DFQATT and CDR2 as SNEGSKA (reference sequence). V lost 6 bases to trimming and J lost 2 bases, with 7 bases between them. The CDR3 loop spans 11 amino acids. Details on this clone: As yet, its antigen is unknown.

Clones were sequenced by immunoSEQ multiplex PCR, and TCRdb holds only the in-frame ones, with some missing. The repertoire has more than 110,000 clones, about 88% of them found once; the top ten carry about 3.4%. The rearrangement uses TRBV20-1 and TRBJ2-5, with D unresolved. Sequences were derived from peripheral blood, sampled 28 days after the second AZD1222 dose. The receptor was isolated from an adult who received the AZD1222 COVID-19 vaccine. The DNA of the CDR3 is TGCAGTGCGTCGGAACAAGAGACCCAGTACTTC. Translation: CSASEQETQYF.